This is a list of T cell receptor beta chains from one sample in a study of blood T cell repertoires in COVID-19. TCRdb's table, derived via immunoSEQ multiplex PCR, lists solely in-frame clones and lacks some. Seen here are around 130,000 clones, more than 70% observed once, and the top ten hold about 3.9%. Input material: peripheral blood. Every receptor here comes from a man between 60 and 75 years old with acute or convalescent COVID-19. Each CDR3 is given with its conserved first and last residue. A D gene is named only where the DNA matches it firmly. Size is stated for part of the rows, as once, few or many counts, or as a class when the clone is expanded.

clone_size | d_call | j_call | v_call | cdr3_aa | cdr3_nt
many | NA | TRBJ1-1 | TRBV6-5 | CASSEVLDTEAFF | TGTGCCAGTTCTGAGGTCTTAGACACTGAAGCTTTCTTT
NA | TRBD1 | TRBJ1-2 | TRBV5-4 | CASSLRTGNYGYTF | TGTGCCAGCAGCTTGAGGACAGGGAACTATGGCTACACCTTC
few | NA | TRBJ2-6 | TRBV2 | CASTTGNNRSGANVLTF | TGTGCCAGCACTACGGGGAACAACCGCTCTGGGGCCAACGTCCTGACTTTC
NA | NA | TRBJ1-5 | TRBV27 | CASSFGGMGNQPQHF | TGTGCCAGCAGTTTCGGGGGGATGGGCAATCAGCCCCAGCATTTT
NA | TRBD1 | TRBJ1-1 | TRBV7-9 | CASSYQGGAGNTEAFF | TGTGCCAGCAGCTACCAGGGGGGCGCTGGGAACACTGAAGCTTTCTTT
NA | TRBD2 | TRBJ2-1 | TRBV29-1 | CSVEDRRGGMSSYNEQFF | TGCAGCGTTGAAGATCGTCGGGGAGGGATGAGCTCCTACAATGAGCAGTTCTTC
NA | TRBD2 | TRBJ2-3 | TRBV28 | CASSFLASGFTDTQYF | TGTGCCAGCAGTTTCCTGGCTAGCGGTTTCACAGATACGCAGTATTTT
NA | NA | TRBJ2-5 | TRBV28 | CASSLAGETQYF | TGTGCCAGCAGTTTAGCAGGGGAGACCCAGTACTTC
once | TRBD1 | TRBJ2-2 | TRBV6-6 | CASNQGANTGELFF | TGTGCCAGCAACCAGGGGGCGAACACCGGGGAGCTGTTTTTT
once | TRBD1 | TRBJ2-7 | TRBV7-2 | CASSSGQGLYEQYF | TGTGCCAGCAGCTCCGGACAGGGACTGTACGAGCAGTACTTC
NA | NA | TRBJ1-6 | TRBV7-8 | CASSLQNSPLHF | TGTGCCAGCAGCCTTCAAAATTCACCCCTCCACTTT
NA | TRBD1 | TRBJ1-1 | TRBV7-3 | CASSEQGANTEAFF | TGTGCCAGCAGCGAACAGGGGGCGAACACTGAAGCTTTCTTT
NA | NA | TRBJ2-6 | TRBV4-3 | CASSQDYKGPGTSSGANVLTF | TGCGCCAGCAGCCAAGATTATAAGGGCCCGGGAACTTCATCTGGGGCCAACGTCCTGACTTTC
NA | NA | TRBJ2-3 | TRBV6-5 | CASNQLGGVGDTQYF | TGTGCCAGCAACCAGCTAGGGGGAGTGGGGGATACGCAGTATTTT
NA | NA | TRBJ1-2 | TRBV5-4 | CASSSPAGNYGYTF | TGTGCCAGCAGCTCCCCCGCAGGGAACTATGGCTACACCTTC
NA | TRBD1 | TRBJ1-2 | TRBV7-6 | CASSLVLTGDLGGYTF | TGTGCCAGCAGCTTGGTCCTGACAGGGGATTTAGGAGGCTACACCTTC
NA | NA | TRBJ2-3 | TRBV9 | CASSVVGWSDTDTQYF | TGTGCCAGCAGCGTAGTCGGGTGGAGTGACACAGATACGCAGTATTTT
few | TRBD1 | TRBJ1-1 | TRBV6-5 | CASSYLLTGLNTEAFF | TGTGCCAGCAGTTACTTGCTGACAGGGCTGAACACTGAAGCTTTCTTT
once | TRBD1 | TRBJ1-1 | TRBV24-1 | CATRDRGTEAFF | TGTGCCACTAGGGACAGGGGCACTGAAGCTTTCTTT
NA | TRBD2 | TRBJ2-1 | TRBV7-2 | CASSRDYYYNEQFF | TGTGCCAGCAGCCGGGACTATTACTACAATGAGCAGTTCTTC
NA | TRBD2 | TRBJ2-2 | TRBV19 | CASSYSGVNTGELFF | TGTGCCAGTAGTTATAGCGGGGTGAACACCGGGGAGCTGTTTTTT
NA | NA | TRBJ2-1 | TRBV7-9 | CASSFGQSSYNEQFF | TGTGCCAGCAGCTTTGGACAGAGCTCCTACAATGAGCAGTTCTTC
NA | TRBD1 | TRBJ2-7 | TRBV29-1 | CSVRDGRGSTYEQYF | TGCAGCGTCCGGGACGGCAGGGGGTCAACCTACGAGCAGTACTTC
once | NA | TRBJ1-5 | TRBV6-1 | CASSESGVSVQPQHF | TGTGCCAGCAGTGAATCTGGAGTAAGCGTTCAGCCCCAGCATTTT
NA | NA | TRBJ2-7 | TRBV6-2/TRBV6-3 | CASSPAGEQYF | TGTGCCAGCAGTCCCGCCGGCGAGCAGTACTTC
NA | TRBD2 | TRBJ2-3 | TRBV2 | CASSSTSGSNPDTQYF | TGTGCCAGCAGTTCCACTAGCGGGAGTAACCCAGATACGCAGTATTTT
NA | TRBD1 | TRBJ2-5 | TRBV11-3 | CASSLGYRGGEETQYF | TGTGCCAGCAGCTTAGGATACAGGGGCGGAGAAGAGACCCAGTACTTC
NA | NA | TRBJ2-5 | TRBV20-1 | CSASMNPDLYQETQYF | TGCAGTGCTAGTATGAACCCAGACTTGTACCAAGAGACCCAGTACTTC
NA | NA | TRBJ1-6 | TRBV28 | CASSLGDSSSYNSPLHF | TGTGCCAGCAGTTTAGGAGACAGCAGCTCCTATAATTCACCCCTCCACTTT
NA | TRBD2 | TRBJ2-3 | TRBV28 | CASSSLGAGGTDTQYF | TGTGCCAGCAGTTCCCTCGGAGCGGGAGGAACAGATACGCAGTATTTT
NA | TRBD2 | TRBJ2-1 | TRBV19 | CASSMPGARLAGGGEQFF | TGTGCCAGTAGTATGCCGGGGGCTAGACTAGCGGGAGGGGGCGAGCAGTTCTTC
NA | TRBD1 | TRBJ2-3 | TRBV4-2 | CASSQEKLGQGADTQYF | TGTGCCAGCAGCCAAGAAAAATTAGGGCAGGGGGCAGATACGCAGTATTTT
NA | NA | TRBJ2-1 | TRBV5-6 | CASSLLGRIEQFF | TGTGCCAGCAGCTTATTGGGCAGGATCGAGCAGTTCTTC
once | NA | TRBJ1-5 | TRBV19 | CASRLYYSNQPQHF | TGTGCCAGTAGGCTTTACTACAGCAATCAGCCCCAGCATTTT
NA | NA | TRBJ1-2 | TRBV11-2 | CASSLSDRSTYGYTF | TGTGCCAGCAGCTTAAGCGACAGAAGTACCTATGGCTACACCTTC
NA | TRBD2 | TRBJ2-2 | TRBV13 | CASSLVGLVGTGELFF | TGTGCCAGCAGCTTAGTGGGACTAGTAGGCACCGGGGAGCTGTTTTTT
NA | NA | TRBJ1-2 | TRBV19 | CASSIDRPPISGGYTF | TGTGCCAGTAGTATAGATCGGCCTCCTATATCGGGGGGCTACACCTTC
NA | TRBD1 | TRBJ1-6 | TRBV28 | CASARGAQNSPLHF | TGTGCCAGCGCCAGGGGGGCGCAGAATTCACCCCTCCACTTT
NA | NA | TRBJ2-1 | TRBV5-4 | CANSFDGGVDNEQFF | TGTGCCAACAGCTTCGATGGCGGGGTTGACAATGAGCAGTTCTTC
NA | TRBD2 | TRBJ2-2 | TRBV4-3 | CASSQGRAEANTGELFF | TGCGCCAGCAGCCAGGGGAGGGCAGAAGCGAACACCGGGGAGCTGTTTTTT
NA | TRBD1 | TRBJ1-1 | TRBV3-1/TRBV3-2 | CASSPPRGLSTEAFF | TGTGCCAGCAGCCCACCTAGGGGGCTGAGCACTGAAGCTTTCTTT
few | NA | TRBJ2-7 | TRBV28 | CASSLGGEQYF | TGTGCCAGCAGTCTCGGGGGCGAGCAGTACTTC
NA | NA | TRBJ2-7 | TRBV5-5 | CASSLGGSIYYEQYF | TGTGCCAGCAGCTTGGGGGGCTCGATTTACTACGAGCAGTACTTC
once | NA | TRBJ2-2 | TRBV15 | CATSRDIGTGELFF | TGTGCCACCAGCAGAGATATCGGTACCGGGGAGCTGTTTTTT
NA | TRBD2 | TRBJ2-2 | TRBV7-3 | CASSPLGTSRTGELFF | TGTGCCAGCAGCCCCCTAGGGACTAGCCGAACCGGGGAGCTGTTTTTT
NA | TRBD2 | TRBJ2-7 | TRBV11-2 | CASSSGLAGFADEQYF | TGTGCCAGCAGTTCGGGACTAGCGGGATTCGCGGACGAGCAGTACTTC
NA | NA | TRBJ1-6 | TRBV5-6 | CASSLGMGGSPLHF | TGTGCCAGCAGCCTCGGGATGGGAGGATCACCCCTCCACTTT
NA | TRBD2 | TRBJ2-1 | TRBV4-3 | CASSRGGEGAYNEQFF | TGCGCCAGCAGCCGCGGCGGGGAGGGTGCCTACAATGAGCAGTTCTTC
once | TRBD1 | TRBJ2-4 | TRBV3-1/TRBV3-2 | CASSHRQGARNIQYF | TGTGCCAGCAGCCACCGACAGGGGGCCAGAAACATTCAGTACTTC
NA | NA | TRBJ1-4 | TRBV18 | CASSPSGNEKLFF | TGTGCCAGCTCACCCAGCGGGAATGAAAAACTGTTTTTT